This paragraph reports one TCR beta chain. This clone was detected once. Its antigen is still unknown. No base-level quality is on record; no much larger clone is a single base apart. At the junction V is shortened by 0 bases and J by 0 bases, with 13 bases in between. Reading the germline V gene gives CDR1 SGHVS and CDR2 FNYEAQ. The CDR3 holds 17 amino acids from the cysteine to the phenylalanine. The entry retains the CDR3 DNA only, 51 bases that are in frame from base 1. The data are from a study of shared clonotypes between healthy human individuals (dated by TCRdb to about 2020). Regarding the complete study: Three men and a couple of women, aged 18 to 49 years, made up the cohort. Between about 0.8 and 9.5 billion PBMCs per donor were obtained by leukapheresis. For each donor, three plates each were used for CD4 naive and CD4 memory, two plates were used for CD8 naive, and one plate was used for CD8 memory. To increase sequencing depth and limit assay-specific biases, different laboratories used diverse techniques to prepare libraries and sequence TCR repertoires. Blood TCR repertoires of a handful of healthy adults were deeply sequenced to estimate repertoire size and the extent of clonotype sharing between individuals.

Using the deep immunoSEQ assay, multiplex PCR amplified TCR CDR3 regions from genomic DNA. For each cell subset, the extracted genomic DNA was distributed evenly across all wells of several immunoSEQ 96-well plates, and each plate served as one replicate. For sorted subsets, around 200 ng genomic DNA, equal to tens of thousands of T cell genomes, was loaded into each replicate PCR. The purified libraries were quantified using a Qubit 3.0 fluorometer, sized with a Bioanalyzer 2100, and then quantified again using the KAPA Library Quantification kit. Every immunoSEQ 96-well plate was sequenced on a dedicated single-read 150-cycle Illumina NextSeq 550 flow cell. The paper's processing steps were these. The immunoSEQ output contained only junctional sequences without quality scores, so filtering could not match that applied to full-length reads. To assign V/J genes and CDR3, sequences were annotated against IMGT germline references using PyIR, a Python wrapper for IgBLAST v1.9. Reads were removed for weak V/J assignments (E-value above 1e-6), missing CDR3, stop codons, out-of-frame junctions, or ambiguous translated residues. A V3J clonotype was defined by an identical inferred V gene, J gene, and CDR3 amino acid sequence. Percentage overlap between repertoires was computed as shared unique clonotypes divided by the size of the smaller repertoire. Repertoire richness was assessed with RTK rarefaction, the Chao1 estimator, and Recon v2.1 estimates of unobserved clonotypes. For all TCRbeta clonotypes obtained by the gDNA method from several donors, generation probabilities were computed with OLGA. The clones in this table, taken by TCRdb from immuneACCESS, are in-frame only. Not every clone is retained; where verified, under half of the shortfall comes from an unresolved V gene, and the cause of the rest is unknown. D and trimming come from the DNA, and the V and J calls and clone size come from that table. The sample table records 750,000 to 1,000,000 clones; over 90% of these occur just once. The ten most abundant clones make up 20% to 30% of the sample.

CD8 naive samples were CD45RO-negative cells positively selected for CCR7, giving a CD45RA+CCR7+ population that excluded TemRA cells. The donors were healthy, HIV-negative adults who had no recently reported acute infections or vaccinations. Every donor was a Caucasian adult residing in Nashville, Tennessee, USA. After blood collection by leukapheresis, PBMCs were isolated using Ficoll-Histopaque density gradient centrifugation and then cryopreserved in the vapor phase of liquid nitrogen. Purity and quantity of every magnetically sorted T cell population were checked by analytical flow cytometry. From each sorted fraction, genomic DNA was isolated and quantified by UV absorbance on a Nanodrop 2000c. What the study reported, not specific to this receptor: Pairwise subsampling indicated that sequencing depth was expected to affect the degree of clonotype sharing among donors. Roughly 5% of naive CD4, 3.5% of naive CD8, roughly 2.4% of memory CD4, and 0.4% of memory CD8 clonotypes were shared across several donors. Because the study included a small number of donors, the genetic and exposure-history diversity represented was limited. Incomplete sequencing was indicated by rarefaction of sorted-subset datasets, despite the large sequencing depth. Sampling was limited to blood, and TCR repertoires in tissue likely differ from TCR repertoires in blood. Compared with non-shared clonotypes, clonotypes shared by all four sorted-subset donors had higher generation probabilities. Naive subsets generally had larger estimated clonotype richness than memory subsets did.

Sample: naive CD8+ T cells sorted from blood. This specimen's cell subset or site label, per the study, means: CD45RA+CCR7+. This chain joins TRBV7-6 to TRBJ2-3; the best D guess is TRBD2, with 6 bases matching. The TCR comes from a man aged 30 to 45 in good health. The CDR3 protein sequence reads: CASSLARPGLSTDTQYF. The nucleotide sequence is TGTGCCAGCAGCTTAGCCAGACCAGGACTAAGCACAGATACGCAGTATTTT.